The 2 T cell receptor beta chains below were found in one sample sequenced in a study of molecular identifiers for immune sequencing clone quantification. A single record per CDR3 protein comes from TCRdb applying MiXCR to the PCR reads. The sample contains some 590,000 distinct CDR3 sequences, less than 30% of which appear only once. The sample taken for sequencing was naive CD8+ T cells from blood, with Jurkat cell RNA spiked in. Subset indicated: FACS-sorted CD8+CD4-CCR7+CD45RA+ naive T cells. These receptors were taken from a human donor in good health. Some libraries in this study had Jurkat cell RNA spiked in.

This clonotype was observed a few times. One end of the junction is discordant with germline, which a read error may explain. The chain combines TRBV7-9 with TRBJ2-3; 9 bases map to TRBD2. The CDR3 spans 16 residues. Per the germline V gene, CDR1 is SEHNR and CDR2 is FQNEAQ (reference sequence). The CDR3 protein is CTSSARTSEGTDTQYF. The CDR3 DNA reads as TGTACCAGCAGCGCCCGGACTAGCGAGGGCACAGATACGCAGTATTTT.

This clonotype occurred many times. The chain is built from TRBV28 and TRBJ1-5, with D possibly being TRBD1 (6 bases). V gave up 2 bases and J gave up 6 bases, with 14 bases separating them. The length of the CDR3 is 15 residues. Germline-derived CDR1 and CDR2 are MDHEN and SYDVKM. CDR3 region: CASSLRSGAIQPQHF. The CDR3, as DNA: TGTGCCAGCAGTTTAAGGTCAGGGGCGATTCAGCCCCAGCATTTT.